The sequence of this T cell receptor (beta chain) was determined in a study of PD-L1 blockade in urothelial cancer. Germline V gene sequence: CDR1 MDHEN, CDR2 SYDVKM. Trimming cost V 8 bases and J 3 bases, with 13 bases left between them. This CDR3 comprises 13 residues. Time point specified: pretreatment peripheral blood. Sequencing was performed with immunoSEQ multiplex PCR; in TCRdb, only in-frame clones are kept and a portion is missing. The table shows under 95,000 clones, with approximately 87% occurring only once. Specimen: PBMCs, collected around atezolizumab (anti-PD-L1) treatment. This clonotype was obtained from a man in his 60s with urothelial cancer. The J gene is TRBJ1-2, the V gene TRBV28; a possible D gene is TRBD1 (6 bases). The CDR3, as DNA: TGTGCCAGCGCTACAGGGTCCGACTATGGCTACACCTTC. Protein sequence: CASATGSDYGYTF.